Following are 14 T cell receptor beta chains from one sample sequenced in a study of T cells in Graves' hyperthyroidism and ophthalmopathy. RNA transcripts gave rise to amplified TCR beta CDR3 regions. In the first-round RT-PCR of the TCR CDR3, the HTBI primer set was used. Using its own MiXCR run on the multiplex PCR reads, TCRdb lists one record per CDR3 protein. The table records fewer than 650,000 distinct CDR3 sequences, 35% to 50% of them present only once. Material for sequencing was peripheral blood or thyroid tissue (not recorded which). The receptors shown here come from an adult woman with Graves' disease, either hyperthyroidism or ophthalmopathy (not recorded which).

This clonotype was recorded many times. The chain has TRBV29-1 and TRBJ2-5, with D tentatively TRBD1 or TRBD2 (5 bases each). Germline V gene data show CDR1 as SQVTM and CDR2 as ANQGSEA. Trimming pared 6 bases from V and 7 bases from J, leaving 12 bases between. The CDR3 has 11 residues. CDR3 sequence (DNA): TGCAGCGTCCGGGACCCAGGGACCCAGTACTTC. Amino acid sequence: CSVRDPGTQYF. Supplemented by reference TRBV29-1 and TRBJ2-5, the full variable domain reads SAVISQKPSRDICQRGTSLTIQCQVDSQVTMMFWYRQQPGQSLTLIATANQGSEATYESGFVIDKFPISRPNLTFSTLTVSNMSPEDSSIYLCSVRDPGTQYFGPGTRLLVL.

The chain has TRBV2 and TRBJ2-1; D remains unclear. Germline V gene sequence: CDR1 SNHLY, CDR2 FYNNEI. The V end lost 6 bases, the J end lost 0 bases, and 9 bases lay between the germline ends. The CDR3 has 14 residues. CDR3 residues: CASRGPSSYNEQFF. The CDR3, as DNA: TGTGCCAGCAGGGGCCCGAGCTCCTACAATGAGCAGTTCTTC.

CDR3 nucleotide sequence: TGCGCCAGCAGCTTGGGCGGAGAGGTGGCTAATGAAAAACTGTTTTTT. Protein: CASSLGGEVANEKLFF. This chain uses TRBV5-1 with TRBJ1-4; D is unclear. Germline V gene sequence: CDR1 SGHRS, CDR2 YFSETQ. The CDR3 has 16 amino acids. V lost 0 bases and J lost 3, with 12 bases in between.

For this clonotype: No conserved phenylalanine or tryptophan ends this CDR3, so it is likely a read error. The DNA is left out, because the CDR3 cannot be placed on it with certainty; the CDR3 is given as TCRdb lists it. The CDR3 region is CASSLYKTSDT. This chain links TRBV7-3 with TRBJ2-5; TRBD2 is taken as the D call from the table, unchecked against the DNA. Germline V gives CDR1 SGHTA, CDR2 FQGTGA. From its first to its last residue, the CDR3 has 11 amino acids.

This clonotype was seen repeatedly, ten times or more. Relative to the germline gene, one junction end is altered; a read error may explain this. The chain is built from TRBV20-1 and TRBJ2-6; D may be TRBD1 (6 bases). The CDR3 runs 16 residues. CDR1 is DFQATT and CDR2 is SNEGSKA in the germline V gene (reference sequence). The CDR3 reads CSAYTRDTSGDNVLTF. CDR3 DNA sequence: TGCAGTGCTTATACCCGGGACACTTCCGGGGACAACGTCCTGACTTTC.

The CDR3 DNA follows: TGTGCCAGCTACGGACAGGCCGTCTCCTACGAGCAGTACTTC. It encodes CASYGQAVSYEQYF. The gene calls are TRBV2 and TRBJ2-7; 7 nucleotides line up with TRBD1. Germline V gene lookup returns CDR1 SNHLY and CDR2 FYNNEI. The V segment lost 8 bases and the J segment 0 bases; nucleotides outside the gene matches: 7. This CDR3 is built from 14 residues.

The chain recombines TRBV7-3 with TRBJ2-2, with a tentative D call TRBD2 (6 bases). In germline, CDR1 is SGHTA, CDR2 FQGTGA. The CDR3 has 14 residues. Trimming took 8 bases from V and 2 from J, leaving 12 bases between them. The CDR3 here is CASQGLLNTGELFF. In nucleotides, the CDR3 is TGTGCCAGCCAGGGACTTTTAAACACCGGGGAGCTGTTTTTT.

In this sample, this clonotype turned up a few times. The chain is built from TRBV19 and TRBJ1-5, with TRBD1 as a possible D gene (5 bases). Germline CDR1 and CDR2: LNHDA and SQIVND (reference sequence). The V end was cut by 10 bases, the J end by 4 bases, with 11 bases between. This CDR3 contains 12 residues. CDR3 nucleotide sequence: TGTGCCACAGGGATTGGTAATCAGCCCCAGCATTTT. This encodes CATGIGNQPQHF.

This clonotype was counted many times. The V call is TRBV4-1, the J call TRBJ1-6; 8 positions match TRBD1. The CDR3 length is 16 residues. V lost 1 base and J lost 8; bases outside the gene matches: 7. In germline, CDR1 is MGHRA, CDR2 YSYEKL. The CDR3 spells CASSQVGTGFDSPLHF. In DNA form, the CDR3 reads TGCGCCAGCAGCCAAGTGGGGACAGGCTTCGATTCACCCCTCCACTTT.

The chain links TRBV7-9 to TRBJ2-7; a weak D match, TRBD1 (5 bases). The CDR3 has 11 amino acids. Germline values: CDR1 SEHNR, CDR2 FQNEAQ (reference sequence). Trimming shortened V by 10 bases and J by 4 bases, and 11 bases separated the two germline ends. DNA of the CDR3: TGTGCCACGGCCAAGGGGTACGAGCAGTACTTC. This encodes CATAKGYEQYF.

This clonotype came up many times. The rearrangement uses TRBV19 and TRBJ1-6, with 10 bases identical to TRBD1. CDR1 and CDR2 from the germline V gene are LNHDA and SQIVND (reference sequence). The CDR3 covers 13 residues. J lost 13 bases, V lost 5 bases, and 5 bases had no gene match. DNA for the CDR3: TGTGCCAGTAGTGGGGGACAGGGGACTCCCCTCCACTTT. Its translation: CASSGGQGTPLHF.

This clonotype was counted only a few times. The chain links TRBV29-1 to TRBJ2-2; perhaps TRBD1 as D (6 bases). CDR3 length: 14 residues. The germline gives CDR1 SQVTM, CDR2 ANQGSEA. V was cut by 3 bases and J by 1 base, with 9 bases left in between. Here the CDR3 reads CSVDVQGNTGELFF. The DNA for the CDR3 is TGCAGCGTTGACGTACAGGGGAACACCGGGGAGCTGTTTTTT.

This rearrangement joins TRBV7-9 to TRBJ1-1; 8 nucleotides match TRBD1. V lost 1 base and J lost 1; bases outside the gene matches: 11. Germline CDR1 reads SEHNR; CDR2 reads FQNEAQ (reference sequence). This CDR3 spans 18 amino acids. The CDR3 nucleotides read TGTGCCAGCAGCTTAGTCAGGATCTGGGACAGGTCGAACACTGAAGCTTTCTTT. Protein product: CASSLVRIWDRSNTEAFF.

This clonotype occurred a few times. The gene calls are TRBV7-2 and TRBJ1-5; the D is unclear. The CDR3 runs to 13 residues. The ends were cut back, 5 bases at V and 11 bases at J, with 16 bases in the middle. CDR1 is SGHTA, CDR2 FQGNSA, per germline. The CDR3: CASSVTSRETQHF. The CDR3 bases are TGTGCCAGCAGCGTGACTAGTAGGGAGACCCAGCATTTT.